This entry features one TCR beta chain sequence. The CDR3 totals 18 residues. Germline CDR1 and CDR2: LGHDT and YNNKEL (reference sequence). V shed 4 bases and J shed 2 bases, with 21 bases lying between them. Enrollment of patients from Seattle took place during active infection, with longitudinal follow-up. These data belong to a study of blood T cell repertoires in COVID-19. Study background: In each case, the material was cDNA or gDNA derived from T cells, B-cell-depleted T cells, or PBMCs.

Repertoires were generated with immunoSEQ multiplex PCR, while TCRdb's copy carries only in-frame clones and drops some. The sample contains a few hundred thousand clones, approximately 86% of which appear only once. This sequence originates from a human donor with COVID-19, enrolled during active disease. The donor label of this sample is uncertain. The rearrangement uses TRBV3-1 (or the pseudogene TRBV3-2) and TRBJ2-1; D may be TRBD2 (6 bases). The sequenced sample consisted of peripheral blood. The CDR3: CASSLDPLPGAPYNEQFF. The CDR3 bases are TGTGCCAGCAGCCTCGACCCCCTCCCGGGAGCCCCCTACAATGAGCAGTTCTTC.